Shown below are 18 T cell receptor beta chains from a single sample sequenced in a study of blood T cell repertoires in COVID-19. Assay used: immunoSEQ multiplex PCR; TCRdb lists only in-frame clones, some missing. The sample has roughly 220,000 clones, 75% to 90% seen once. The sequenced material came from PBMCs or T cells enriched from blood (not recorded which). All receptors come from a woman younger than 35 in a cohort exposed to, infected with or recovered from COVID-19 (not recorded which).

The CDR3 spells CASSFEGANSPLHF. The CDR3, as DNA: TGTGCCAGCAGCTTTGAGGGCGCGAATTCACCCCTCCACTTT. The chain has TRBV7-9 and TRBJ1-6; D unclear. The V end was cut by 3 bases, the J end by 7 bases, with 10 bases between. CDR1 is SEHNR, CDR2 FQNEAQ, per germline (reference sequence). The CDR3 is 14 residues long.

The chain links TRBV27 to TRBJ1-4; D gene uncertain. CDR1 and CDR2 from the germline V gene are MNHEY and SMNVEV (reference sequence). The CDR3 spans 16 residues. The ends were cut back, 7 bases at V and 0 bases at J, with 15 bases in the middle. The CDR3 DNA sequence: TGTGCCAGCAAGCCCCATGGGGAGACAACTAATGAAAAACTGTTTTTT. Amino acids: CASKPHGETTNEKLFF.

The chain uses TRBV11-2 and TRBJ2-2, with D perhaps matching TRBD2 (7 bases). Germline V gene lookup returns CDR1 SGHAT and CDR2 FQNNGV. This CDR3 is 16 amino acids long. Trimming took off 8 bases at V and 0 bases at J, with 16 bases between the two ends. In DNA, the CDR3 is TGTGCCAGCCCGGGGGCCAGCGGGACGAACACCGGGGAGCTGTTTTTT. This gives the protein CASPGASGTNTGELFF.

V usage is TRBV5-1 and J usage is TRBJ2-2, with 7 nucleotides matching TRBD1. With V trimmed by 0 bases and J by 4 bases, 9 bases remained unmatched. The CDR3 consists of 17 residues. Germline assignment: CDR1 SGHRS and CDR2 YFSETQ. CDR3 nucleotide sequence: TGCGCCAGCAGCTTGGGTGCCGACAGGGTGACCACCGGGGAGCTGTTTTTT. It specifies CASSLGADRVTTGELFF. The full variable domain, in which reference TRBV5-1 and TRBJ2-2 provide the parts outside the CDR3, is KAGVTQTPRYLIKTRGQQVTLSCSPISGHRSVSWYQQTPGQGLQFLFEYFSETQRNKGNFPGRFSGRQFSNSRSEMNVSTLELGDSALYLCASSLGADRVTTGELFFGEGSRLTVL.

The rearrangement joins TRBV9 to TRBJ2-5; 8 bases agree with TRBD2. The junction had 6 bases not matched to a gene; V was cut back by 4 bases and J by 4 bases. Per the germline V gene, CDR1 is SGDLS and CDR2 is YYNGEE. This CDR3 comprises 14 residues. CDR3 loop: CASSPRTSPETQYF. The CDR3 DNA sequence: TGTGCCAGCAGCCCTCGGACTAGCCCAGAGACCCAGTACTTC.

The chain recombines TRBV2 with TRBJ1-3; 7 positions agree with TRBD1. This CDR3 is built from 17 residues. CDR1 is SNHLY, CDR2 FYNNEI, per germline. J was trimmed by 0 bases and V by 6 bases; bases with no gene match: 11. The CDR3 nucleotides are TGTGCCAGCAGCCCCCCGGGACAGAGGAACTCTGGAAACACCATATATTTT. Its protein is CASSPPGQRNSGNTIYF.

The table lists this clone with a count of one. The chain joins TRBV10-3 to TRBJ2-7, with D perhaps matching TRBD2 (5 bases). The V end lost 5 bases, the J end lost 1 base, and 9 bases lay between the germline ends. This CDR3 is 13 amino acids long. In germline, CDR1 is ENHRY, CDR2 SYGVKD. The CDR3, as DNA: TGTGCCATCAGTTCCCCGGGGTCCTACGAGCAGTACTTC. Residues: CAISSPGSYEQYF.

The rearrangement links TRBV7-3 to TRBJ2-1; 11 bases align to TRBD2. CDR3 length: 16 residues. Trimming took 1 base from V and 6 from J; bases not matched to a gene: 5. Germline values: CDR1 SGHTA, CDR2 FQGTGA. Here the CDR3 reads CASSLRSSGGANEQFF. DNA for the CDR3: TGTGCCAGCAGCTTAAGGAGTAGCGGGGGGGCCAATGAGCAGTTCTTC.

This clone appeared a single time. The genes are TRBV19 and TRBJ1-1, with 10 bases matching TRBD1. The germline CDR1 and CDR2 sequences are LNHDA and SQIVND (reference sequence). The length of the CDR3 is 14 residues. V lost 6 bases and J lost 5; bases outside the gene matches: 6. The CDR3 sequence: CASRGGQGLTEAFF. The CDR3 DNA reads TGTGCCAGTAGGGGGGGACAGGGGCTGACTGAAGCTTTCTTT.

In DNA, the CDR3 is TGCGCCAGCAGCTTCCCAGTGGGGGGGCCGTCCTACAATGAGCAGTTCTTC. Protein: CASSFPVGGPSYNEQFF. The chain combines TRBV5-1 with TRBJ2-1; a possible D gene is TRBD2 (7 bases). Trimming removed 2 bases at V and 1 base at J, with 16 bases between. Germline assignment: CDR1 SGHRS and CDR2 YFSETQ. The CDR3 sequence is 17 residues long.

The rearrangement links TRBV9 to TRBJ2-1; 7 nucleotides align to TRBD2. Unmatched junction bases numbered 3, after V lost 0 bases and J lost 0 bases. CDR1 is SGDLS and CDR2 is YYNGEE in the germline V gene. The CDR3 has 16 residues. For the CDR3, the DNA is TGTGCCAGCAGCGTAGGGGGAGGGAGCTCCTACAATGAGCAGTTCTTC. It yields the protein CASSVGGGSSYNEQFF. Combining the CDR3 with reference TRBV9 and TRBJ2-1 gives the whole variable domain DSGVTQTPKHLITATGQRVTLRCSPRSGDLSVYWYQQSLDQGLQFLIQYYNGEERAKGNILERFSAQQFPDLHSELNLSSLELGDSALYFCASSVGGGSSYNEQFFGPGTRLTVL.

This clone was counted a single time. CDR3 DNA: TGTGCCATCCGGCTCGGGGCGGGGGGGCCTAATGAGCAGTTCTTC. This sequence encodes CAIRLGAGGPNEQFF. V is TRBV2 and J is TRBJ2-1; 9 bases are shared with TRBD2. The CDR3 contains 15 residues. Germline CDR1 reads SNHLY; CDR2 reads FYNNEI. V lost 10 bases to trimming and J lost 7 bases; unmatched junction nucleotides: 14.

The chain uses TRBV4-1 and TRBJ2-3, with D possibly being TRBD2 (6 bases). The germline V gene has CDR1 MGHRA and CDR2 YSYEKL. The CDR3 extends over 15 amino acids. V lost 4 bases and J 2 bases, leaving 13 bases between the germline ends. CDR3: CASSPLAFTTDTQYF. CDR3 DNA sequence: TGCGCCAGCAGCCCACTAGCATTTACCACAGATACGCAGTATTTT.

The V call is TRBV29-1, the J call TRBJ2-1; D not certain. The germline V gene encodes CDR1 SQVTM and CDR2 ANQGSEA. Trimming took off 4 bases at V and 5 bases at J, with 12 bases between the two ends. The CDR3 runs 13 residues. CDR3 bases: TGCAGCGTTGTCCTTGACATTAACAATGAGCAGTTCTTC. This encodes CSVVLDINNEQFF.

This clone was picked up one time. The chain joins TRBV27 to TRBJ2-7; TRBD1 matches at 7 bases. Per the germline V gene, CDR1 is MNHEY and CDR2 is SMNVEV (reference sequence). The V and J ends lost 2 bases and 4 bases, in that order; junction bases with no gene match: 2. This CDR3 spans 13 amino acids. The CDR3 here is CASSLDRDYEQYF. The CDR3 coding sequence is TGTGCCAGCAGTTTAGACAGGGATTACGAGCAGTACTTC.

The chain recombines TRBV5-4 with TRBJ1-6, with 7 positions matching TRBD1. The junction had 5 bases not matched to a gene; V was cut back by 1 base and J by 7 bases. The CDR3 has 15 amino acids. Germline V gene sequence: CDR1 SGHNT, CDR2 YYREEE (reference sequence). DNA of the CDR3: TGTGCCAGCAGCTTGAGGGCAGGGGGAAATTCACCCCTCCACTTT. It encodes CASSLRAGGNSPLHF.

The chain recombines TRBV10-3 with TRBJ1-2; 9 bases line up with TRBD1. The CDR3 consists of 17 residues. From germline, CDR1 is ENHRY and CDR2 SYGVKD. V trimming: 6 bases; J trimming: 6 bases; junction bases outside the gene matches: 17. The CDR3 DNA follows: TGTGCCATCAGCGCCCAGTCCTCTGGACAGGGGTCCCATGGCTACACCTTC. Translating gives CAISAQSSGQGSHGYTF.

Only a few counts were recorded for this clone. The chain joins TRBV6-1 to TRBJ1-3; maybe TRBD1 (5 bases). The V end lost 2 bases, the J end lost 4 bases, and 12 bases lay between the germline ends. Germline CDR1 reads MNHNS; CDR2 reads SASEGT. The CDR3 covers 15 residues. CDR3 in DNA: TGTGCCAGCAGTGAACTTTGGGGGGTCGGAAACACCATATATTTT. Protein sequence: CASSELWGVGNTIYF.